Each of the 31 T cell receptor beta chains below was sequenced from the same sample in a study of T cells after yellow fever vaccination. In TCRdb, the 5' RACE reads were re-called with MiXCR into one record per CDR3 protein. This sample yields some 300,000 distinct CDR3 sequences, of which around 8.6% are seen a single time; about 3.5% belongs to the top ten. Sequenced material: CD4+ T cells sorted from PBMCs, taken 5 days after the yellow fever booster vaccination. The receptors shown here come from a man aged 18 to 35 who received the YFV17D yellow fever vaccine.

The sample holds many counts of this clonotype. The chain combines TRBV7-2 with TRBJ1-5; weak D call: TRBD1 (5 bases). The length of the CDR3 is 17 residues. In germline, CDR1 is SGHTA, CDR2 FQGNSA. V was clipped by 0 bases and J by 7 bases, with 19 bases between them. Here the CDR3 reads CASSLALAGLLGQPQHF. CDR3 nucleotide sequence: TGTGCCAGCAGCTTAGCGCTCGCAGGGCTCCTGGGCCAGCCCCAGCATTTT.

This clonotype was seen only a few times. The chain employs TRBV29-1 and TRBJ1-3; the D gene is possibly TRBD1 (5 bases). Germline CDR1 SQVTM, CDR2 ANQGSEA. V dropped 4 bases and J dropped 5 bases, with 12 bases sitting between them. CDR3 length: 13 residues. The CDR3 reads CSVGVQGRNTIYF. DNA of the CDR3: TGCAGCGTTGGCGTCCAGGGACGAAACACCATATATTTT.

This clonotype was picked up a small number of times. This chain connects TRBV25-1 to TRBJ2-3; D might be TRBD1 (5 bases). The length of the CDR3 is 15 residues. Germline CDR1 MGHDK, CDR2 SYGVNS. V was cut by 5 bases and J by 1 base, with 13 bases left in between. CDR3 sequence reads: CASSRPARGTDTQYF. The CDR3 DNA reads TGTGCCAGCAGTAGACCCGCCAGGGGCACAGATACGCAGTATTTT.

This clonotype has a handful of counts. The chain's CDR3 is CASSWGTGGNQPQHF. The CDR3 DNA reads TGTGCCAGCAGCTGGGGGACAGGGGGCAATCAGCCCCAGCATTTT. The V and J genes are TRBV5-5 and TRBJ1-5; 10 nucleotides match TRBD1. CDR3 size: 15 residues. V shed 3 bases and J 2 bases; nucleotides not matched to a gene: 2. Germline CDR1 is SGHKS and CDR2 is YYEKEE (reference sequence).

In its sample, this clonotype was seen a few times. The chain links TRBV7-9 to TRBJ1-2; 7 bases are shared with TRBD1. V trimming: 1 base; J trimming: 2 bases; junction bases outside the gene matches: 1. There are 14 residues in the CDR3. CDR1 SEHNR and CDR2 FQNEAQ come from the germline V gene (reference sequence). For the CDR3, the DNA is TGTGCCAGCAGCTTAGGGGACAGCAACTATGGCTACACCTTC. Translated: CASSLGDSNYGYTF.

The gene calls are TRBV10-1 and TRBJ2-1; 10 bases match TRBD2. From germline, CDR1 is WNHNN and CDR2 SYGVQD (reference sequence). This CDR3 comprises 15 residues. V shed 3 bases and J 6 bases; nucleotides not matched to a gene: 5. CDR3 DNA: TGCGCCAGCAGTGATGGAGCGGGGGGGCTCAATGAGCAGTTCTTC. Protein sequence: CASSDGAGGLNEQFF.

There are a few counts of this clonotype. The V and J genes are TRBV6-2 or TRBV6-3 and TRBJ2-1; the D is unclear. The V end was cut by 2 bases, the J end by 8 bases, with 13 bases between. Germline V gene sequence: CDR1 MNHEY, CDR2 SVGEGT. The length of the CDR3 is 14 residues. Here the CDR3 reads CASSYRAGRDEQFF. The CDR3, as DNA: TGTGCCAGCAGTTACCGGGCAGGTCGCGATGAGCAGTTCTTC.

The chain couples TRBV11-3 to TRBJ2-5; D unresolved. CDR3 length: 14 amino acids. Germline loops: CDR1 SGHNT, CDR2 YENEEA. Deletions cut 1 base from V and 4 bases from J, with 10 bases between. The CDR3 spells CASSLGGNRETQYF. DNA for the CDR3: TGTGCCAGCAGCTTAGGTGGGAACAGAGAGACCCAGTACTTC. Using reference TRBV11-3 and TRBJ2-5 for the parts outside the CDR3, the full variable domain is EAGVVQSPRYKIIEKKQPVAFWCNPISGHNTLYWYLQNLGQGPELLIRYENEEAVDDSQLPKDRFSAERLKGVDSTLKIQPAELGDSAVYLCASSLGGNRETQYFGPGTRLLVL.

This clonotype was counted between two and nine times. V and J are TRBV4-1 and TRBJ1-2; D remains unclear. This CDR3 has 16 amino acids. In germline, CDR1 is MGHRA, CDR2 YSYEKL. The V end was cut by 1 base, the J end by 3 bases, with 15 bases between. CDR3 protein: CASSQGRTGKDYGYTF. Here the CDR3 DNA reads TGCGCCAGCAGCCAAGGTCGGACGGGGAAGGACTATGGCTACACCTTC.

This clonotype was seen many times. The CDR3 DNA reads TGTGCCAGCAGCTGGCGGGGGGTCACAGATACGCAGTATTTT. As protein: CASSWRGVTDTQYF. The chain has TRBV7-8 and TRBJ2-3; 8 nucleotides align to TRBD2. CDR1 is SGHVS, CDR2 FQNEAQ, per germline. The CDR3 is made up of 14 amino acids. With V trimmed by 4 bases and J by 2 bases, 2 bases remained unmatched.

This clonotype was seen many times. This chain links TRBV12-3 or TRBV12-4 with TRBJ1-5; the D is unclear. V dropped 3 bases and J dropped 6 bases, with 6 bases sitting between them. The CDR3 is 12 residues long. The CDR3 here is CASSFVGQPQHF. The DNA of the CDR3 is TGTGCCAGCAGTTTTGTGGGTCAGCCCCAGCATTTT.

The rearrangement links TRBV6-6 to TRBJ1-6; no firm D call. The CDR3 is 12 amino acids. V was pared by 2 bases and J by 13 bases, with 9 bases between. Germline assignment: CDR1 MNHNY and CDR2 SVGAGI (reference sequence). In nucleotides, the CDR3 is TGTGCCAGCAGTTACGTCGGGTCTCCCCTCCACTTT. This encodes CASSYVGSPLHF.

This clonotype was counted at least ten times. V usage is TRBV5-1 and J usage is TRBJ2-1; 8 bases are a match to TRBD2. After removal of 5 bases from V and 5 bases from J, the junction contained 9 bases not matched to a gene. The germline V gene has CDR1 SGHRS and CDR2 YFSETQ. CDR3 length: 15 residues. The CDR3 bases are TGCGCCAGCAGACCGGGAGGGAGCTGGGACAATGAGCAGTTCTTC. Encoded protein: CASRPGGSWDNEQFF.

The V gene is TRBV7-6, the J gene TRBJ2-7, with TRBD2 matching over 9 bases. J lost 5 bases, V lost 2 bases, and 4 bases had no gene match. Germline CDR1 reads SGHVS; CDR2 reads FNYEAQ. There are 14 residues in the CDR3. Written as DNA, the CDR3 is TGTGCCAGCAGCTTAAGAGCGGGGGGTAACGAGCAGTACTTC. This sequence encodes CASSLRAGGNEQYF.

Only a few counts were recorded for this clonotype. The rearrangement uses TRBV28 and TRBJ2-7; D is unresolved. Germline V gives CDR1 MDHEN, CDR2 SYDVKM. The CDR3 is made up of 13 amino acids. V was cut by 4 bases and J by 3 bases, with 10 bases left in between. The CDR3 coding sequence is TGTGCCAGCAGTTCGGCCAACTACTACGAGCAGTACGTC. This gives the protein CASSSANYYEQYV.

This clonotype was seen ten or more times. This chain's CDR3 is CASRPSRGARDEKLFF. CDR3 nucleotides: TGTGCCAGCAGACCTTCTAGGGGGGCAAGGGATGAAAAACTGTTTTTT. The V gene is TRBV6-5, the J gene TRBJ1-4; perhaps TRBD1 as D (6 bases). V dropped 6 bases and J dropped 6 bases, with 20 bases sitting between them. The CDR3 spans 16 residues. Germline V gene lookup returns CDR1 MNHEY and CDR2 SVGAGI.

The rearrangement links TRBV20-1 to TRBJ1-1; a weak D match, TRBD1 (6 bases). Germline V CDR1 and CDR2: DFQATT, SNEGSKA (reference sequence). V was cut by 8 bases and J by 1 base, with 14 bases left in between. The CDR3 has 13 residues. CDR3 DNA sequence: TGCAGTCACCTCAGGGGTGGGAACACTGAAGCTTTCTTT. Residues: CSHLRGGNTEAFF.

This clonotype is a singleton in its sample. The gene calls are TRBV12-3 or TRBV12-4 and TRBJ2-3; perhaps TRBD1 as D (6 bases). The V and J ends lost 5 bases and 2 bases respectively, with 14 bases between them. The CDR3 is made up of 15 amino acids. The CDR3 region has the DNA TGTGCCAGCAGTCCTAGGACAGAAATCACAGATACGCAGTATTTT. Translating it yields CASSPRTEITDTQYF.

This clonotype showed up just a few times. This chain joins TRBV27 and TRBJ2-5; D is unresolved. Trimming took 1 base from V and 5 from J, leaving 8 bases between them. CDR1 MNHEY and CDR2 SMNVEV come from the germline V gene (reference sequence). The CDR3 extends over 13 amino acids. CDR3 in DNA: TGTGCCAGCAGTTTATACCCCGGGGAGACCCAGTACTTC. Encoded protein: CASSLYPGETQYF.

This clonotype appeared a few times. This chain links TRBV2 with TRBJ2-7; D is unresolved. Trimming took off 8 bases at V and 3 bases at J, with 14 bases between the two ends. CDR1 SNHLY and CDR2 FYNNEI come from the germline V gene. The CDR3 has 13 amino acids. CDR3 in amino acids: CASCRLGYYEQYV. The CDR3 nucleotides read TGTGCCAGCTGCCGCCTGGGGTACTACGAGCAGTACGTC.

This clonotype was recorded many times. This chain uses TRBV9 with TRBJ2-1; 9 nucleotides line up with TRBD1. From germline, CDR1 is SGDLS and CDR2 YYNGEE. This CDR3 spans 14 amino acids. Trimming took 4 bases from V and 9 from J; bases not matched to a gene: 8. The CDR3 nucleotides are TGTGCCAGCAGCTTACAGACAGGGGGTCTTGAGCAGTTCTTC. This codes for CASSLQTGGLEQFF.

The chain has TRBV4-2 and TRBJ2-2; D possibly corresponds to TRBD2 (5 bases). CDR1 is LGHNA and CDR2 is YNFKEQ in the germline V gene. V dropped 0 bases and J dropped 3 bases, with 11 bases sitting between them. There are 16 residues in the CDR3. This CDR3 reads CASSQDGLGYTGELFF. CDR3 bases: TGTGCCAGCAGCCAAGATGGACTGGGCTACACCGGGGAGCTGTTTTTT.

This clonotype was recorded many times. This chain joins TRBV6-5 and TRBJ2-3, with D perhaps TRBD2 (5 bases). Germline-derived CDR1 and CDR2 are MNHEY and SVGAGI. Trimming shortened V by 4 bases and J by 8 bases, and 16 bases separated the two germline ends. The CDR3 runs to 14 residues. This CDR3 reads CASSSSDGVGTQYF. CDR3 nucleotide sequence: TGTGCCAGCAGTTCCTCGGACGGGGTGGGTACGCAGTATTTT.

The chain has TRBV9 and TRBJ1-1; maybe TRBD1 (5 bases). Germline CDR1 and CDR2: SGDLS and YYNGEE. This CDR3 contains 15 residues. V shed 3 bases and J shed 0 bases, with 12 bases lying between them. CDR3 sequence: CASSGRDGLNTEAFF. As DNA, the CDR3 is TGTGCCAGCAGCGGCCGGGACGGTTTGAACACTGAAGCTTTCTTT.

V is TRBV9 and J is TRBJ1-2, with a possible D match to TRBD1 (6 bases). From germline, CDR1 is SGDLS and CDR2 YYNGEE. The CDR3 loop spans 16 amino acids. V lost 2 bases, J lost 4 bases, and 18 bases lay in between. CDR3 DNA: TGTGCCAGCAGCGTCGGGGGGACACAGGCTAGCTATGGCTACACCTTC. Translating it yields CASSVGGTQASYGYTF.

This clonotype was detected a few times. V usage is TRBV4-3 and J usage is TRBJ1-5; D gene unclear. The germline gives CDR1 LGHNA, CDR2 YSLEER. Trimming removed 0 bases from V and 1 base from J, with 10 bases in between. The CDR3 extends over 16 amino acids. The CDR3, as DNA: TGCGCCAGCAGCCAAGATCCCACCCCAAGCAATCAGCCCCAGCATTTT. It is translated as CASSQDPTPSNQPQHF.

This clonotype was detected many times. The chain couples TRBV3-1 to TRBJ2-1; D remains unclear. Germline CDR1 LGHDT, CDR2 YNNKEL (reference sequence). The CDR3 length is 12 residues. V shed 2 bases and J shed 9 bases, with 8 bases lying between them. CDR3 in DNA: TGTGCCAGCAGCCAAATCTCCCGTGAGCAGTTCTTC. Translation: CASSQISREQFF.

V and J are TRBV24-1 and TRBJ2-2; no firm D call. Germline V lookup: CDR1 KGHDR, CDR2 SFDVKD. The V end lost 0 bases, the J end lost 1 base, and 5 bases lay between the germline ends. CDR3 length: 15 residues. CDR3 coding DNA: TGTGCCACCAGTGATTTGTGGGAGAACACCGGGGAGCTGTTTTTT. This sequence encodes CATSDLWENTGELFF.

This chain connects TRBV2 to TRBJ2-5; no definite D call. The CDR3 runs 14 residues. Germline V CDR1 and CDR2: SNHLY, FYNNEI. Trimming cost V 11 bases and J 0 bases, with 16 bases left between them. The CDR3 DNA is TGTGCCGACCGAGGTCCAAACCACCAAGAGACCCAGTACTTC. Residues: CADRGPNHQETQYF. Full variable domain (missing parts from reference TRBV2 and TRBJ2-5): EPEVTQTPSHQVTQMGQEVILRCVPISNHLYFYWYRQILGQKVEFLVSFYNNEISEKSEIFDDQFSVERPDGSNFTLKIRSTKLEDSAMYFCADRGPNHQETQYFGPGTRLLVL.

This clonotype was recorded a few times. V and J are TRBV6-1 and TRBJ1-6; D possibly corresponds to TRBD1 (5 bases). V was trimmed by 3 bases and J by 1 base, leaving 13 bases between them. Germline CDR1 MNHNS, CDR2 SASEGT. The CDR3 sequence is 17 residues long. The CDR3 spells CASSDYQGLSYNSPLHF. The CDR3 region has the DNA TGTGCCAGCAGTGACTATCAGGGATTATCCTATAATTCACCCCTCCACTTT.

In its sample, this clonotype was seen many times. The chain combines TRBV6-6 with TRBJ1-1, with 8 positions matching TRBD1. CDR1 and CDR2 (germline): MNHNY, SVGAGI (reference sequence). V lost 2 bases, J lost 8 bases, and 4 bases stayed unmatched. This CDR3 has 13 amino acids. The CDR3 here is CASSYQGAWEAFF. The CDR3 region has the DNA TGTGCCAGCAGTTACCAGGGGGCTTGGGAAGCTTTCTTT.